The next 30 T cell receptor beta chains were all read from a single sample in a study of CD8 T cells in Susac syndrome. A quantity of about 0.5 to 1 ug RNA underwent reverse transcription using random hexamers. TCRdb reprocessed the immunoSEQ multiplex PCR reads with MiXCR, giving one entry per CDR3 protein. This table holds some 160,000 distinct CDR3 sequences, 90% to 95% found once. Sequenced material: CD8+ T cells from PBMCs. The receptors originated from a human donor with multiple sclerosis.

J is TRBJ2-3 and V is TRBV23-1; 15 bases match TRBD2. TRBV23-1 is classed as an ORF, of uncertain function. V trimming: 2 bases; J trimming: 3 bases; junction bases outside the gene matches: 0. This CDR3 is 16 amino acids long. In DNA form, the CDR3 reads TGCGCCAGCAGTCAAGGGACTAGCGGGAGGACAGATACGCAGTATTTT. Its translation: CASSQGTSGRTDTQYF.

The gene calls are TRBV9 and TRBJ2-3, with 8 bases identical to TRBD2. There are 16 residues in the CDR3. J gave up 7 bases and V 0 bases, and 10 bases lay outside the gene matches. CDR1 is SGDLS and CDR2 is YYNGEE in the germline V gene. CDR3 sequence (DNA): TGTGCCAGCAGCGTAGCTCGGAGCGGGGGCCCCAATACGCAGTATTTT. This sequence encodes CASSVARSGGPNTQYF.

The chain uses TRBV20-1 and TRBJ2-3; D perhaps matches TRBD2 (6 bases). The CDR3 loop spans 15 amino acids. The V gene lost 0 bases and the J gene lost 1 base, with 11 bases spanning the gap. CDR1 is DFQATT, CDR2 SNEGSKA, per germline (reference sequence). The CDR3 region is CSARDTGTGTDTQYF. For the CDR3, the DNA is TGCAGTGCTAGAGATACTGGGACTGGCACAGATACGCAGTATTTT.

In DNA form, the CDR3 reads TGCAGTGCTAGGGGGACTCCGGGCACAGATACGCAGTATTTT. It specifies CSARGTPGTDTQYF. The chain carries TRBV20-1 and TRBJ2-3, with TRBD2 as a possible D gene (6 bases). The ends were cut back, 3 bases at V and 1 base at J, with 11 bases in the middle. The CDR3 extends over 14 amino acids. Germline-derived CDR1 and CDR2 are DFQATT and SNEGSKA (reference sequence).

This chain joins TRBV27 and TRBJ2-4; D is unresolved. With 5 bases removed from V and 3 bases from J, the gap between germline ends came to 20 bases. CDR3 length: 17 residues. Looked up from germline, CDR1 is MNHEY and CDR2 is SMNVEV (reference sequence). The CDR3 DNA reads TGTGCCAGCAGTCCTCGTGAACTAATCTCGGGCAAAAACATTCAGTACTTC. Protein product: CASSPRELISGKNIQYF.

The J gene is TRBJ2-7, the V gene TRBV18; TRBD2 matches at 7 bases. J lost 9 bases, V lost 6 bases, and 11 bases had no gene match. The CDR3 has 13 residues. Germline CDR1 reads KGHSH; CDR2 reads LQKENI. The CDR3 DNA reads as TGTGCCAGCTCGGCGGGGAGGGCGCCCGGGCAGTACTTC. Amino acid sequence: CASSAGRAPGQYF.

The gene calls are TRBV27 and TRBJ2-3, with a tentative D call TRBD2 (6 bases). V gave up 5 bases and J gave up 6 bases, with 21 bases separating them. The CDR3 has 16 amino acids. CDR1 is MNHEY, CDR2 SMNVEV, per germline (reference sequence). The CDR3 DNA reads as TGTGCCAGCAGTATGTGGGACTCAACTCTCCCCGATACGCAGTATTTT. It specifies CASSMWDSTLPDTQYF.

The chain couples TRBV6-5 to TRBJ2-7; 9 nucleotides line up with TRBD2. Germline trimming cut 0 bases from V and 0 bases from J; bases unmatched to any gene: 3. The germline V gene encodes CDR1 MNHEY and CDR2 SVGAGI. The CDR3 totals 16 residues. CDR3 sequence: CASSYSPSGDSYEQYF. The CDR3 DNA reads TGTGCCAGCAGTTACTCACCTAGCGGGGACTCCTACGAGCAGTACTTC.

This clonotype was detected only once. CDR3 loop: CASSPPGGARGMYEQYF. CDR3 DNA: TGTGCCAGCAGCCCTCCCGGAGGGGCCCGGGGGATGTACGAGCAGTACTTC. V is TRBV5-4 and J is TRBJ2-7; D is possibly TRBD2 (6 bases). Trimming removed 4 bases from V and 4 bases from J, with 24 bases in between. The CDR3 length is 17 residues. Germline CDR1 is SGHNT and CDR2 is YYREEE (reference sequence).

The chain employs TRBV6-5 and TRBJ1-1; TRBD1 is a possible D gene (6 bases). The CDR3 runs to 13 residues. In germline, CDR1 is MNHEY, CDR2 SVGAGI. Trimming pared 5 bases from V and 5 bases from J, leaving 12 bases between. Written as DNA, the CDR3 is TGTGCCAGCAGTCCCGGGGGGCTTACTGAAGCTTTCTTT. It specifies CASSPGGLTEAFF.

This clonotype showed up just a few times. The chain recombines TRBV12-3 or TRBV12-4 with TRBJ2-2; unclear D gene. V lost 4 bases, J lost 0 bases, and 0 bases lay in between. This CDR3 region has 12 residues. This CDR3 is CASSSNTGELFF. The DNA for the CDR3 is TGTGCCAGCAGTTCGAACACCGGGGAGCTGTTTTTT.

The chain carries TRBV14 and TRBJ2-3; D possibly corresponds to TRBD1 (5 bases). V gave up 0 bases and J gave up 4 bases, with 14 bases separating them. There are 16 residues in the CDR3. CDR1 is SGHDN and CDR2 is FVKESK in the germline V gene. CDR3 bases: TGTGCCAGCAGCCAAGATTGGGCAGGGATAGCAGATACGCAGTATTTT. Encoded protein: CASSQDWAGIADTQYF.

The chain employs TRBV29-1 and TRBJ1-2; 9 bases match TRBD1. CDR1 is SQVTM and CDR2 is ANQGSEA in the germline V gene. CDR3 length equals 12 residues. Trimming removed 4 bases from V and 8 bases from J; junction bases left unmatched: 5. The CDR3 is CSVARQGGGYTF. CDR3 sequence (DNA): TGCAGCGTTGCTAGACAGGGGGGCGGCTACACCTTC.

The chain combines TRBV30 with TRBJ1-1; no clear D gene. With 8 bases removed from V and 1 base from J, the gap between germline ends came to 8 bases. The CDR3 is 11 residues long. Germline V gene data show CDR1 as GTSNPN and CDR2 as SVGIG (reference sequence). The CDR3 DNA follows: TGTGCCGACGGCAGGAACACTGAAGCTTTCTTT. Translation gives CADGRNTEAFF. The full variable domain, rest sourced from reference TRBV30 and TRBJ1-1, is SQTIHQWPATLVQPVGSPLSLECTVEGTSNPNLYWYRQAAGRGLQLLFYSVGIGQISSEVPQNLSASRPQDRQFILSSKKLLLSDSGFYLCADGRNTEAFFGQGTRLTVV.

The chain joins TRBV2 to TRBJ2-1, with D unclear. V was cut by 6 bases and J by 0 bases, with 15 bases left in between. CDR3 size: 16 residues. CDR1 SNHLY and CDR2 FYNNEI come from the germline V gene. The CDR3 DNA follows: TGTGCCAGCAGCGTTAATCGAGGCGGCTCCTACAATGAGCAGTTCTTC. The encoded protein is CASSVNRGGSYNEQFF.

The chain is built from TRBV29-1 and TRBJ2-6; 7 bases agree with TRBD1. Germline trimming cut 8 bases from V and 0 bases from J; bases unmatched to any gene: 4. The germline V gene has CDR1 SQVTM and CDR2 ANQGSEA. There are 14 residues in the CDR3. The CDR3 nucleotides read TGCAGCATAAGACAGGGCTCTGGGGCCAACGTCCTGACTTTC. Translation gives CSIRQGSGANVLTF.

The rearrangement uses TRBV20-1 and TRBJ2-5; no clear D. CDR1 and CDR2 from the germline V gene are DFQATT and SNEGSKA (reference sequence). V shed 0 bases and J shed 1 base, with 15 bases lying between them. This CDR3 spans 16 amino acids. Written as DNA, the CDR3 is TGCAGTGCTAGAGATTGGATCGTCAGCCGCCAAGAGACCCAGTACTTC. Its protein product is CSARDWIVSRQETQYF.

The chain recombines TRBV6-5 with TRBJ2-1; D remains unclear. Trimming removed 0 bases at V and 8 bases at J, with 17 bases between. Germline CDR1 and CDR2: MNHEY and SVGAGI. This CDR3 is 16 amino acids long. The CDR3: CASSYSTTGSVDEQFF. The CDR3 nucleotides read TGTGCCAGCAGTTACTCGACAACGGGTTCGGTGGATGAGCAGTTCTTC.

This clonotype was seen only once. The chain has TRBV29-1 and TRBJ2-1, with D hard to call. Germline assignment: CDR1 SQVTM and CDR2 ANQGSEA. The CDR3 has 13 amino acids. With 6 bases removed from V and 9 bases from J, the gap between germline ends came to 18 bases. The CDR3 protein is CSVRRTPNAEQFF. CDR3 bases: TGCAGCGTACGACGGACCCCCAACGCTGAGCAGTTCTTC.

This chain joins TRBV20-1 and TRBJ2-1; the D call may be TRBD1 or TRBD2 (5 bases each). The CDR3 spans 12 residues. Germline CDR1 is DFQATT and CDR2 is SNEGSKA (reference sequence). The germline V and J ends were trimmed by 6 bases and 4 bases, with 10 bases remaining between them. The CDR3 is CSAGTDYNEQFF. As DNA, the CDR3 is TGCAGTGCGGGGACGGATTACAATGAGCAGTTCTTC.

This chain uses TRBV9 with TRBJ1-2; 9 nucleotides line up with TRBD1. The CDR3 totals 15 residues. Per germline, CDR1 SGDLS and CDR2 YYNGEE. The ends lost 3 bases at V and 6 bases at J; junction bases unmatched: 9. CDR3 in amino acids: CASSASPGQGHGYTF. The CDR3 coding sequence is TGTGCCAGCAGCGCGAGCCCGGGACAGGGACATGGCTACACCTTC.

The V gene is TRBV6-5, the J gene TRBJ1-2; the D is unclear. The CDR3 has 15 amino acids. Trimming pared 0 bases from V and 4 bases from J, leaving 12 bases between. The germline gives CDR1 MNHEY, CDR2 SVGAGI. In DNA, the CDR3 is TGTGCCAGCAGTTACTCCGAGGGAGACGGCTATGGCTACACCTTC. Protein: CASSYSEGDGYGYTF.

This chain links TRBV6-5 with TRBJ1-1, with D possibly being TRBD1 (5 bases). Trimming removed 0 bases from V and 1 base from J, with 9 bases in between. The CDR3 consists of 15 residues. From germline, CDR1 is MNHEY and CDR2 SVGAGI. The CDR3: CASSYSFQGNTEAFF. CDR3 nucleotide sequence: TGTGCCAGCAGTTACTCTTTCCAGGGGAACACTGAAGCTTTCTTT.

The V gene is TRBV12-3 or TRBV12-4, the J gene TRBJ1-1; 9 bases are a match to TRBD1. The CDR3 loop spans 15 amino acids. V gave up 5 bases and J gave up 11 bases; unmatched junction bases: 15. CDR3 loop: CASSAGPGTGLGAFF. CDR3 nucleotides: TGTGCCAGCAGTGCCGGACCCGGGACAGGGTTGGGGGCTTTCTTT.

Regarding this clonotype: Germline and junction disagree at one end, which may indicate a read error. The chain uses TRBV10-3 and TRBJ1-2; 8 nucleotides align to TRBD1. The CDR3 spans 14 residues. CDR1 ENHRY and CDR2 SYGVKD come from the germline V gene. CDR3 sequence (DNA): TGTGCCATCAGTGAGTCCCCAGGACAGGGAATTGGGCCCTTC. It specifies CAISESPGQGIGPF.

The DNA of the CDR3 is TGTGCCAGCAGCCAAGATATGTGGCTAGCGGTCCGAGGAAGCCAAGAGACCCAGTACTTC. This translates into CASSQDMWLAVRGSQETQYF. The V and J genes are TRBV3-1 and TRBJ2-5, with 7 bases lining up with TRBD2. The V segment lost 0 bases and the J segment 1 base; nucleotides outside the gene matches: 17. This CDR3 spans 20 amino acids. The germline V gene has CDR1 LGHDT and CDR2 YNNKEL (reference sequence).

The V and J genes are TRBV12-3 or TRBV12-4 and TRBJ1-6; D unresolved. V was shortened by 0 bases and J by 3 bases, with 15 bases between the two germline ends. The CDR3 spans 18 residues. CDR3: CASSLAFFGRVYNSPLHF. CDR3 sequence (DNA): TGTGCCAGCAGTTTAGCGTTCTTCGGAAGGGTCTATAATTCACCCCTCCACTTT.

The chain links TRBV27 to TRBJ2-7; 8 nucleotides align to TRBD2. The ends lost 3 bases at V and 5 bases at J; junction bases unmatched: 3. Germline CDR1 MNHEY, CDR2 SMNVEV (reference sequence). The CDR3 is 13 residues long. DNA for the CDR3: TGTGCCAGCAGTTTGACTAGCGTCAACGAGCAGTACTTC. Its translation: CASSLTSVNEQYF.

CDR3 in amino acids: CASSNGTPLLAGELFF. CDR3 coding DNA: TGTGCCAGCAGCAACGGGACTCCCCTACTTGCCGGGGAGCTGTTTTTT. The genes are TRBV7-2 and TRBJ2-2, with D perhaps TRBD2 (6 bases). This CDR3 comprises 16 residues. The germline CDR1 and CDR2 sequences are SGHTA and FQGNSA. V was clipped by 5 bases and J by 6 bases, with 19 bases between them.

In DNA form, the CDR3 reads TGTGCCAGCAGCTTTTTCAGCGTAGAGACCCAGTACTTC. This translates into CASSFFSVETQYF. The rearrangement uses TRBV5-6 and TRBJ2-5; D gene uncertain. This CDR3 spans 13 amino acids. The germline CDR1 and CDR2 sequences are SGHDT and YYEEEE. V was shortened by 2 bases and J by 4 bases, with 9 bases between the two germline ends.